These 24 T cell receptor beta chains were all obtained from the same sample, sequenced in a study of cytomegalovirus exposure and HLA in healthy donors. PCR amplification relied on 60 Vbeta primers (plus 13 Jbeta primers). Using immunoSEQ multiplex PCR, the repertoire was profiled, and TCRdb retains in-frame clones only, with some absent. Among approximately 160,000 clones listed, more than 60% were seen once. The sample was PBMCs. The receptors here all came from a woman in her twenties or thirties in good health and CMV-seropositive.

V is TRBV6-6 and J is TRBJ1-5; TRBD1 is a possible D gene (5 bases). Per germline, CDR1 MNHNY and CDR2 SVGAGI (reference sequence). The CDR3 spans 13 residues. V lost 6 bases, J lost 4 bases, and 10 bases lay in between. The CDR3 DNA reads TGTGCCAGCAGACAGGACGGGAATCAGCCCCAGCATTTT. Its protein product is CASRQDGNQPQHF.

This clone was seen more than once but under ten times. The rearrangement joins TRBV9 to TRBJ1-2, with 8 bases fitting TRBD1. With V trimmed by 3 bases and J by 5 bases, 6 bases remained unmatched. This CDR3 is built from 14 residues. Germline loops: CDR1 SGDLS, CDR2 YYNGEE. CDR3 sequence: CASSGQGKSYGYTF. The CDR3 region has the DNA TGTGCCAGCAGCGGACAGGGGAAATCGTATGGCTACACCTTC.

This clone occurred once. This rearrangement joins TRBV10-3 to TRBJ2-7, with TRBD1 matching over 7 bases. This CDR3 contains 13 residues. Germline lookup yields CDR1 ENHRY and CDR2 SYGVKD. V lost 6 bases and J lost 1; bases outside the gene matches: 3. The CDR3 sequence: CAISRQGSYEQYF. In DNA form, the CDR3 reads TGTGCCATCAGCCGACAGGGTTCCTACGAGCAGTACTTC.

This clone was counted only a few times. The gene calls are TRBV4-3 and TRBJ2-6, with a weak D call TRBD1 (7 bases). Germline V gene sequence: CDR1 LGHNA, CDR2 YSLEER. Trimming took off 6 bases at V and 0 bases at J, with 9 bases between the two ends. CDR3 length: 15 amino acids. CDR3 sequence reads: CASSQGGSGANVLTF. CDR3 coding DNA: TGCGCCAGCAGTCAGGGGGGCTCTGGGGCCAACGTCCTGACTTTC.

J is TRBJ1-1 and V is TRBV25-1, with unresolved D. The CDR3 is 14 amino acids. Germline V lookup: CDR1 MGHDK, CDR2 SYGVNS. The V and J ends lost 2 bases and 2 bases respectively, with 9 bases between them. The CDR3 protein is CASSEPSGNTEAFF. CDR3 sequence (DNA): TGTGCCAGCAGTGAACCCTCGGGAAACACTGAAGCTTTCTTT.

V usage is TRBV2 and J usage is TRBJ2-5; 10 bases agree with TRBD1. V shed 4 bases and J 0 bases; nucleotides not matched to a gene: 2. CDR1 is SNHLY and CDR2 is FYNNEI in the germline V gene. This CDR3 comprises 15 residues. CDR3 sequence: CASSVDRGYQETQYF. The CDR3 DNA reads as TGTGCCAGCAGTGTGGACAGGGGGTACCAAGAGACCCAGTACTTC.

The V call is TRBV4-1, the J call TRBJ1-2, with a tentative D call TRBD1 (5 bases). This CDR3 has 16 residues. Germline loops: CDR1 MGHRA, CDR2 YSYEKL. With 3 bases removed from V and 5 bases from J, the gap between germline ends came to 19 bases. The CDR3 sequence: CASSQERDFRVYGYTF. The CDR3 region has the DNA TGCGCCAGCAGCCAGGAACGGGACTTTAGGGTATATGGCTACACCTTC.

Here the CDR3 DNA reads TGCGCCAGCAGGCTAAGCGGGAGCTCCTACGAGCAGTACTTC. Translation: CASRLSGSSYEQYF. The chain uses TRBV10-1 and TRBJ2-5, with 8 bases matching TRBD2. Matching the DNA end better, TRBJ2-7 makes the J call doubtful. Germline assignment: CDR1 WNHNN and CDR2 SYGVQD (reference sequence). The CDR3 is 14 residues long.

In its sample, this clone was seen a few times. The chain uses TRBV7-9 and TRBJ2-5; no reliable D call. The CDR3 is 13 residues long. Germline values: CDR1 SEHNR, CDR2 FQNEAQ (reference sequence). Trimming removed 4 bases from V and 9 bases from J, with 15 bases in between. DNA for the CDR3: TGTGCCAGCAGCTACCCCCCCGGTTTGGCCCAGTACTTC. It encodes CASSYPPGLAQYF.

V usage is TRBV11-3 and J usage is TRBJ1-5, with TRBD1 matching over 10 bases. Germline V gene sequence: CDR1 SGHNT, CDR2 YENEEA. V dropped 5 bases and J dropped 6; count of bases not matched to a gene: 7. This CDR3 spans 15 amino acids. DNA of the CDR3: TGTGCCAGCAGCACCGGGACAGGGGTCAGTCAGCCCCAGCATTTT. It encodes CASSTGTGVSQPQHF.

The rearrangement joins TRBV4-1 to TRBJ1-2, with a tentative D call TRBD1 (6 bases). V was shortened by 0 bases and J by 4 bases, with 12 bases between the two germline ends. Germline CDR1 is MGHRA and CDR2 is YSYEKL. This CDR3 spans 15 amino acids. CDR3 in amino acids: CASSQEVTGPYGYTF. CDR3 DNA: TGCGCCAGCAGCCAAGAAGTCACAGGGCCCTATGGCTACACCTTC.

The V call is TRBV25-1, the J call TRBJ1-2; 7 bases are a match to TRBD1. CDR3 length: 12 residues. Looked up from germline, CDR1 is MGHDK and CDR2 is SYGVNS. After removal of 8 bases from V and 5 bases from J, the junction contained 5 bases not matched to a gene. CDR3 sequence reads: CASGTEVYGYTF. The CDR3 DNA reads as TGTGCCAGCGGGACAGAGGTTTATGGCTACACCTTC.

The chain employs TRBV30 and TRBJ2-4, with 9 nucleotides matching TRBD2. Per the germline V gene, CDR1 is GTSNPN and CDR2 is SVGIG (reference sequence). Germline trimming cut 3 bases from V and 0 bases from J; bases unmatched to any gene: 0. CDR3 length: 14 amino acids. CDR3: CAWRLAGAKNIQYF. DNA of the CDR3: TGTGCCTGGAGACTAGCGGGAGCCAAAAACATTCAGTACTTC. The full variable domain, rest sourced from reference TRBV30 and TRBJ2-4, is SQTIHQWPATLVQPVGSPLSLECTVEGTSNPNLYWYRQAAGRGLQLLFYSVGIGQISSEVPQNLSASRPQDRQFILSSKKLLLSDSGFYLCAWRLAGAKNIQYFGAGTRLSVL.

The J gene is TRBJ2-1, the V gene TRBV19; tentatively, D is TRBD2 (6 bases). The CDR3 length is 13 residues. With 10 bases removed from V and 7 bases from J, the gap between germline ends came to 17 bases. Germline V CDR1 and CDR2: LNHDA, SQIVND (reference sequence). This CDR3 is CATVGGPRNEQFF. CDR3 DNA sequence: TGTGCCACGGTTGGAGGGCCGAGGAATGAGCAGTTCTTC.

This clone occurred once. In DNA form, the CDR3 reads TGTGCCAGCAGCCACGCGACAGGAAGGAACATTCAGTACTTC. Residues: CASSHATGRNIQYF. The chain is built from TRBV5-5 and TRBJ2-4; D is possibly TRBD1 (6 bases). The CDR3 totals 14 residues. Germline V gene sequence: CDR1 SGHKS, CDR2 YYEKEE (reference sequence). Between the trimmed V and J ends, which lost 4 bases and 7 bases, there was a span of 15 bases.

The DNA of the CDR3 is TGCGCCAGCGGGTCAGGGATCTCCTACAATGAGCAGTTCTTC. It translates to CASGSGISYNEQFF. This chain links TRBV5-1 with TRBJ2-1, with D possibly TRBD1 on 5 matching bases. This CDR3 has 14 amino acids. Trimming took off 7 bases at V and 0 bases at J, with 11 bases between the two ends. CDR1 is SGHRS, CDR2 YFSETQ, per germline.

In this sample, this clone turned up a few times. V usage is TRBV9 and J usage is TRBJ1-5; the D gene is possibly TRBD1 (6 bases). The V gene's germline CDR1 is SGDLS and CDR2 YYNGEE. V lost 4 bases to trimming and J lost 0 bases, with 11 bases between them. The CDR3 has 15 residues. CDR3 amino acids: CASSPGQNSNQPQHF. The DNA of the CDR3 is TGTGCCAGCAGCCCAGGACAGAATAGCAATCAGCCCCAGCATTTT.

As DNA, the CDR3 is TGTGCCAGCAGTCCGACAGGGGTTTGGTATGAAAAACTGTTTTTT. Its translation is CASSPTGVWYEKLFF. The chain uses TRBV27 and TRBJ1-4; 8 positions agree with TRBD1. V trimming: 5 bases; J trimming: 6 bases; junction bases outside the gene matches: 8. The CDR3 has 15 amino acids. Per germline, CDR1 MNHEY and CDR2 SMNVEV (reference sequence).

The chain is built from TRBV6-5 and TRBJ2-3; the D gene is possibly TRBD2 (5 bases). CDR1 and CDR2 (germline): MNHEY, SVGAGI. Trimming shortened V by 2 bases and J by 0 bases, and 9 bases separated the two germline ends. The CDR3 spans 15 residues. Written as DNA, the CDR3 is TGTGCCAGCAGTTACAGCGGAAGTAGCACAGATACGCAGTATTTT. Protein product: CASSYSGSSTDTQYF.

The chain is built from TRBV7-6 and TRBJ1-4, with D unresolved. The CDR3 has 14 residues. CDR1 is SGHVS, CDR2 FNYEAQ, per germline. V was cut by 4 bases and J by 4 bases, with 10 bases left in between. The CDR3 sequence is CASSYRGDNEKLFF. The CDR3 nucleotides read TGTGCCAGCAGCTATCGGGGAGATAATGAAAAACTGTTTTTT.

Only one count was recorded for this clone. V is TRBV11-3 and J is TRBJ2-7; 7 nucleotides match TRBD1. V trimming: 5 bases; J trimming: 3 bases; junction bases outside the gene matches: 7. Germline V gives CDR1 SGHNT, CDR2 YENEEA. The CDR3 is 14 amino acids. This chain's CDR3 is CASSPSGQFYEQYF. CDR3 DNA sequence: TGTGCCAGCAGCCCCTCGGGACAGTTCTACGAGCAGTACTTC. Drawing the rest from reference TRBV11-3 and TRBJ2-7, the complete variable domain is EAGVVQSPRYKIIEKKQPVAFWCNPISGHNTLYWYLQNLGQGPELLIRYENEEAVDDSQLPKDRFSAERLKGVDSTLKIQPAELGDSAVYLCASSPSGQFYEQYFGPGTRLTVT.

The chain joins TRBV9 to TRBJ2-3; D might be TRBD2 (6 bases). With 2 bases removed from V and 4 bases from J, the gap between germline ends came to 14 bases. CDR1 and CDR2 from the germline V gene are SGDLS and YYNGEE. This CDR3 is built from 15 residues. The CDR3 DNA is TGTGCCAGCAGCGTGTTGGCTAGCGCTCCAGATACGCAGTATTTT. Translation: CASSVLASAPDTQYF.

The DNA of the CDR3 is TGTGCCAGCAGCTATAGCGGGAGCGGCTACGAGCAGTACTTC. Its translation: CASSYSGSGYEQYF. The chain couples TRBV6-6 to TRBJ2-7; 9 nucleotides match TRBD2. Losses at the gene ends were 6 bases for V and 3 bases for J; bases not matched to a gene: 6. Germline values: CDR1 MNHNY, CDR2 SVGAGI (reference sequence). This CDR3 is 14 amino acids long.

The rearrangement uses TRBV6-6 and TRBJ1-2, with D possibly being TRBD1 (6 bases). Germline V gives CDR1 MNHNY, CDR2 SVGAGI (reference sequence). The CDR3 loop spans 14 amino acids. Trimming took 0 bases from V and 6 from J, leaving 11 bases between them. CDR3 in amino acids: CASSYSAGVDGYTF. CDR3 nucleotides: TGTGCCAGCAGTTACTCGGCAGGGGTGGATGGCTACACCTTC.